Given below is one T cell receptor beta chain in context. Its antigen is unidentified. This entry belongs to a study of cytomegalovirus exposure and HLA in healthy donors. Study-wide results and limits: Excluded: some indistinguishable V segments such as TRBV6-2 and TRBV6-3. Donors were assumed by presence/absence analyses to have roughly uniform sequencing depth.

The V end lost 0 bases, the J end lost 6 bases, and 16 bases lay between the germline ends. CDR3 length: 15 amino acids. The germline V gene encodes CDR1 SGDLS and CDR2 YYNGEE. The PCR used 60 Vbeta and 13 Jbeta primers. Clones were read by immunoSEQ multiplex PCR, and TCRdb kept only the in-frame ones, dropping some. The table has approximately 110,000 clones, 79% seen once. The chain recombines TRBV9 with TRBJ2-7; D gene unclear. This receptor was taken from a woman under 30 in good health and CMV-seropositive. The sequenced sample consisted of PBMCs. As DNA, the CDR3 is TGTGCCAGCAGCGTAGATCCGGAGATCCCTTTCGAGCAGTACTTC. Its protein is CASSVDPEIPFEQYF.